This T cell receptor beta chain was retrieved from a study of CD8 T cell repertoires and HIV-1 epitope variants. Study-wide context: Controls were a CMV, EBV and flu peptide pool, Ebola AY9 negative control, and no-peptide well. Autologous T cell-negative cells served as antigen-presenting cells in equal numbers. Study-level findings and limits: About nine TCR beta clonotypes were antigen-specific, six apparently recognizing autologous or escape variants.

Germline CDR1 SQVTM, CDR2 ANQGSEA. Trimming took 5 bases from V and 5 from J; bases not matched to a gene: 5. The CDR3 is made up of 13 amino acids. Clones were read by immunoSEQ multiplex PCR, and TCRdb kept only the in-frame ones, dropping some. In the table there are 90,000 or so clones, around 67% of which are singletons. A word on this clone: As yet, its antigen is unknown.

The sequenced material came from uncultured baseline CD8+ T cells from peripheral blood mononuclear cells (PBMCs). This chain joins TRBV29-1 and TRBJ2-2; 7 bases are a match to TRBD2. The receptor was isolated from a male donor with HIV. This CDR3 is CSVMREGTGELFF. The CDR3 DNA is TGCAGCGTTATGAGGGAGGGAACCGGGGAGCTGTTTTTT.